A single sample gave rise to the 16 T cell receptor beta chains below, sequenced in a study of blood T cell repertoires in COVID-19. TCRdb's copy holds only in-frame clones and misses some; the assay was immunoSEQ multiplex PCR. Counted here are some 250,000 clones, approximately 85% occurring once; the ten biggest clones make up about 12%. The sequenced material came from peripheral blood. These receptor sequences come from an elderly man with acute or convalescent COVID-19.

This rearrangement joins TRBV7-9 to TRBJ2-7; D perhaps matches TRBD1 (7 bases). Trimming stripped 4 bases from V and 3 bases from J, with 16 bases between. The CDR3 runs to 15 residues. Looked up from germline, CDR1 is SEHNR and CDR2 is FQNEAQ (reference sequence). The CDR3 is CASSWRGTEHYEQYF. The CDR3 nucleotides are TGTGCCAGCAGCTGGCGCGGGACAGAACACTACGAGCAGTACTTC.

The rearrangement joins TRBV3-1 (or the pseudogene TRBV3-2) to TRBJ1-4, with D unclear. CDR3 length: 15 residues. V gave up 1 base and J gave up 0 bases, with 6 bases separating them. Germline loops: CDR1 LGHDT, CDR2 YNNKEL (reference sequence). The CDR3 nucleotides are TGTGCCAGCAGCCAAGCGGTGGCAACTAATGAAAAACTGTTTTTT. Amino acids: CASSQAVATNEKLFF.

The rearrangement uses TRBV11-3 and TRBJ2-1; 14 bases agree with TRBD2. The CDR3 is made up of 15 amino acids. Germline CDR1 reads SGHNT; CDR2 reads YENEEA. The V and J ends lost 0 bases and 10 bases, in that order; junction bases with no gene match: 2. For the CDR3, the DNA is TGTGCCAGCAGCTTAGAGGGACTAGCGGGGGAAGAGCAGTTCTTC. It encodes CASSLEGLAGEEQFF.

This clone was counted once. The V and J genes are TRBV5-1 and TRBJ2-5; 15 bases map to TRBD2. This CDR3 comprises 17 residues. Germline V gene lookup returns CDR1 SGHRS and CDR2 YFSETQ. Trimming removed 5 bases from V and 5 bases from J; junction bases left unmatched: 10. The CDR3 sequence: CASRRGLAGGPRETQYF. The CDR3 nucleotides read TGCGCCAGCAGAAGAGGACTAGCGGGAGGGCCCAGGGAGACCCAGTACTTC.

The V call is TRBV2, the J call TRBJ1-4, with TRBD1 as a possible D gene (5 bases). Trimming took off 7 bases at V and 4 bases at J, with 16 bases between the two ends. The CDR3 is 15 amino acids. Germline CDR1 and CDR2: SNHLY and FYNNEI. The DNA for the CDR3 is TGTGCCAGCACCGGGGGGGGGTTGAGTAATGAAAAACTGTTTTTT. Encoded protein: CASTGGGLSNEKLFF.

The chain recombines TRBV29-1 with TRBJ1-2; D is unclear. Germline loops: CDR1 SQVTM, CDR2 ANQGSEA. The CDR3 is made up of 12 amino acids. V gave up 5 bases and J gave up 6 bases, with 13 bases separating them. The CDR3 region is CSVWGGTDGYTF. CDR3 bases: TGCAGCGTTTGGGGAGGCACTGATGGCTACACCTTC.

The chain uses TRBV15 and TRBJ1-2, with 7 bases aligning to TRBD1. The length of the CDR3 is 14 residues. From germline, CDR1 is LNHNV and CDR2 YYDKDF (reference sequence). V lost 1 base and J lost 8; bases outside the gene matches: 7. CDR3 nucleotides: TGTGCCACCAGCAGAGTTGCCGGGACAGAGGGCTACACCTTC. Amino acids: CATSRVAGTEGYTF.

This clone was counted a few times. The chain combines TRBV3-1 (or the pseudogene TRBV3-2) with TRBJ2-7; tentatively, D is TRBD1 (6 bases). This CDR3 has 13 amino acids. V lost 4 bases, J lost 5 bases, and 12 bases lay in between. CDR1 and CDR2 (germline): LGHDT, YNNKEL (reference sequence). The CDR3 reads CASSRTGLDEQYF. CDR3 in DNA: TGTGCCAGCAGCCGAACAGGGTTGGACGAGCAGTACTTC.

The chain has TRBV18 and TRBJ1-4; D is perhaps TRBD1 (5 bases). The CDR3 length is 17 residues. CDR1 is KGHSH and CDR2 is LQKENI in the germline V gene. V lost 1 base and J 6 bases, leaving 18 bases between the germline ends. The CDR3 DNA reads as TGTGCCAGCTCACCACTTGAGCCGCCAGGGAACCATGAAAAACTGTTTTTT. Translated: CASSPLEPPGNHEKLFF.

This sequence joins TRBV28 and TRBJ1-2, with D uncertain. There are 14 residues in the CDR3. V was shortened by 1 base and J by 4 bases, with 10 bases between the two germline ends. Germline V gene sequence: CDR1 MDHEN, CDR2 SYDVKM. The CDR3 coding sequence is TGTGCCAGCAGTTTATCGACTCGCGTCTATGGCTACACCTTC. It yields the protein CASSLSTRVYGYTF.

In this sample, this clone turned up many times. V and J are TRBV28 and TRBJ2-7, with 7 bases matching TRBD1. The CDR3 consists of 18 residues. The J segment lost 0 bases and the V segment lost 5 bases, leaving 16 bases of the junction unmatched. CDR1 is MDHEN, CDR2 SYDVKM, per germline. The CDR3 here is CASSDDRERVLGSYEQYF. The CDR3 region has the DNA TGTGCCAGCAGTGACGACAGGGAGAGGGTCCTGGGCTCCTACGAGCAGTACTTC.

The rearrangement joins TRBV10-3 to TRBJ2-7; 12 nucleotides agree with TRBD2. With V trimmed by 5 bases and J by 4 bases, 3 bases remained unmatched. The CDR3 is made up of 14 amino acids. Looked up from germline, CDR1 is ENHRY and CDR2 is SYGVKD. DNA of the CDR3: TGTGCCATCAGTCTGGGGACTAGCGGGTACGAGCAGTACTTC. Its protein product is CAISLGTSGYEQYF.

The chain recombines TRBV7-2 with TRBJ2-5; the match to TRBD2 covers 10 bases. Germline V lookup: CDR1 SGHTA, CDR2 FQGNSA. The ends lost 5 bases at V and 2 bases at J; junction bases unmatched: 8. CDR3 length: 16 residues. This CDR3 reads CASSPQAGGYQETQYF. In nucleotides, the CDR3 is TGTGCCAGCAGCCCCCAAGCGGGAGGGTATCAAGAGACCCAGTACTTC.

The chain is built from TRBV15 and TRBJ2-1; TRBD1 matches 9 bases. Trimming removed 1 base from V and 4 bases from J; junction bases left unmatched: 5. This CDR3 has 16 amino acids. Per germline, CDR1 LNHNV and CDR2 YYDKDF (reference sequence). DNA for the CDR3: TGTGCCACCAGCAGAGGGACAGGGGATTTATACAATGAGCAGTTCTTC. Translated, it gives CATSRGTGDLYNEQFF. Full variable domain (remainder filled in from reference TRBV15 and TRBJ2-1): DAMVIQNPRYQVTQFGKPVTLSCSQTLNHNVMYWYQQKSSQAPKLLFHYYDKDFNNEADTPDNFQSRRPNTSFCFLDIRSPGLGDTAMYLCATSRGTGDLYNEQFFGPGTRLTVL.

The chain employs TRBV11-3 and TRBJ2-1; 7 nucleotides line up with TRBD1. The CDR3 extends over 12 amino acids. V dropped 5 bases and J dropped 10; count of bases not matched to a gene: 5. Per the germline V gene, CDR1 is SGHNT and CDR2 is YENEEA. The CDR3 sequence is CASSPQGYEQFF. The CDR3 DNA reads TGTGCCAGCAGCCCACAGGGGTACGAGCAGTTCTTC.

The chain recombines TRBV19 with TRBJ1-5; possible D gene TRBD1, 5 bases. V lost 6 bases and J 1 base, leaving 19 bases between the germline ends. Germline lookup yields CDR1 LNHDA and CDR2 SQIVND (reference sequence). The CDR3 is 17 residues long. This CDR3 reads CASSTLGAGASNQPQHF. Written as DNA, the CDR3 is TGTGCCAGTAGCACCCTCGGGGCGGGAGCGAGCAATCAGCCCCAGCATTTT. Using reference TRBV19 and TRBJ1-5 for the parts outside the CDR3, the full variable domain is DGGITQSPKYLFRKEGQNVTLSCEQNLNHDAMYWYRQDPGQGLRLIYYSQIVNDFQKGDIAEGYSVSREKKESFPLTVTSAQKNPTAFYLCASSTLGAGASNQPQHFGDGTRLSIL.